A single sample is the source of the 6 T cell receptor beta chains below, sequenced in a study of T cell repertoires in cytomegalovirus infection. Their recognized antigens are unknown. TCRdb re-called the reads with MiXCR, one entry per CDR3 protein. The sample carries hundreds of thousands of distinct CDR3 sequences, around 32% recorded once. The sample was cultured CD8+ T cells from PBMCs, taken from culture after CMV antigen stimulation. The receptors originated from a human donor in good health (CMV status not recorded). Some clones in this sample may be carry-over from other donors' samples.

The V gene is TRBV6-5, the J gene TRBJ2-5; D is ambiguous. In germline, CDR1 is MNHEY, CDR2 SVGAGI. V was pared by 0 bases and J by 5 bases, with 19 bases between. This CDR3 spans 17 amino acids. As DNA, the CDR3 is TGTGCCAGCAGTTACTCGAAGCCAGGTCCGATGCGGGAGACCCAGTACTTC. It codes for CASSYSKPGPMRETQYF.

V and J are TRBV19 and TRBJ2-1; TRBD2 is a possible D gene (6 bases). This CDR3 region has 15 residues. The germline CDR1 and CDR2 sequences are LNHDA and SQIVND (reference sequence). The V and J ends lost 6 bases and 4 bases respectively, with 16 bases between them. CDR3 DNA sequence: TGTGCCAGTAGCACGACTAGTCCGCTTTACAATGAGCAGTTCTTC. Protein: CASSTTSPLYNEQFF.

This chain uses TRBV6-8 with TRBJ1-1; the match to TRBD1 covers 7 bases. CDR1 and CDR2 (germline): MNHGY, SAAAGT. This CDR3 has 13 amino acids. Germline trimming cut 6 bases from V and 5 bases from J; bases unmatched to any gene: 6. DNA for the CDR3: TGTGCCAGCAGCCCCGGACAGGTTACTGAAGCTTTCTTT. Encoded protein: CASSPGQVTEAFF.

There are a few counts of this clonotype. The V gene is TRBV29-1, the J gene TRBJ1-2; tentative D call: TRBD1 (5 bases). The CDR3 contains 12 residues. Germline CDR1 reads SQVTM; CDR2 reads ANQGSEA. The DNA for the CDR3 is TGCAGTGCAATCGAAGGGGCCGGAGGCTACACCTTC. This encodes CSAIEGAGGYTF.

The rearrangement joins TRBV14 to TRBJ1-1; D gene unclear. V lost 3 bases to trimming and J lost 0 bases, with 5 bases between them. This CDR3 region has 13 residues. In germline, CDR1 is SGHDN, CDR2 FVKESK. This CDR3 reads CASSQPMNTEAFF. CDR3 coding DNA: TGTGCCAGCAGCCAGCCGATGAACACTGAAGCTTTCTTT.

This clonotype was recorded a few times. CDR3 nucleotide sequence: TGTGCCAGCAGGGGCGTTTTGGGACCCACAGATACGCAGTATTTT. Protein sequence: CASRGVLGPTDTQYF. J is TRBJ2-3 and V is TRBV7-9; D could derive from TRBD1 or TRBD2 (5 bases each). The germline V gene has CDR1 SEHNR and CDR2 FQNEAQ (reference sequence). The CDR3 is 15 residues long. V lost 6 bases, J lost 2 bases, and 15 bases lay in between.